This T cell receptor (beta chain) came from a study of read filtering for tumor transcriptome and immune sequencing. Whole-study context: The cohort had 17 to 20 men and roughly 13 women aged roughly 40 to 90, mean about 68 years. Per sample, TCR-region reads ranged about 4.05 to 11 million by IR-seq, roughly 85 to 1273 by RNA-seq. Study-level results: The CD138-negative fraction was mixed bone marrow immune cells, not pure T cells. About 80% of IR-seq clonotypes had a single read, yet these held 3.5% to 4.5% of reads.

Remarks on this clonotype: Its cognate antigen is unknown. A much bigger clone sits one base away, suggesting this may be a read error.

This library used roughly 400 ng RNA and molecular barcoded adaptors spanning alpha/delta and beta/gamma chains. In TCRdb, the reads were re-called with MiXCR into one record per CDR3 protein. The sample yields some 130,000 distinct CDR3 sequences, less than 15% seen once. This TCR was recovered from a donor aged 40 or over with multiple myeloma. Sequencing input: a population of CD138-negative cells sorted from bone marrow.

This CDR3 is CASRLPLVLEAFF. In DNA form, the CDR3 reads TGTGCCAGCAGACTTCCCCTAGTTCTTGAAGCTTTCTTT. This chain links TRBV12-3 or TRBV12-4 with TRBJ1-1; D call uncertain. V lost 6 bases and J lost 7, with 15 bases in between. The CDR3 consists of 13 residues.